The 15 T cell receptor beta chains presented below share a single source sample, sequenced in a study of T cells in Graves' hyperthyroidism and ophthalmopathy. Amplified regions were TCR beta CDR3 sequences from RNA transcripts. RT-PCR in the first round (using the HTBI primer set) targeted the TCR CDR3. From the multiplex PCR reads, TCRdb called clonotypes with MiXCR, one entry per CDR3 protein. The data show around 600,000 distinct CDR3 sequences, with 14% seen just once and 6.5% to 9% held by the top ten. Input material: blood. Every receptor here comes from a woman between 18 and 29 years old with Graves' ophthalmopathy.

This clonotype was seen ten or more times. The CDR3 DNA sequence: TGCGCCAGCAGCTTGGCTCGGGATACGCAGTATTTT. Its protein is CASSLARDTQYF. V is TRBV5-1 and J is TRBJ2-3; D call uncertain. CDR1 is SGHRS, CDR2 YFSETQ, per germline. V was clipped by 0 bases and J by 6 bases, with 5 bases between them. This CDR3 contains 12 residues.

This clonotype was detected ten times or more. This CDR3 reads CSVEGAELGTSGSGDTQYF. In nucleotides, the CDR3 is TGCAGCGTTGAAGGAGCCGAACTTGGGACTAGCGGGAGTGGTGATACGCAGTATTTT. V usage is TRBV29-1 and J usage is TRBJ2-3; TRBD2 matches at 14 bases. Losses at the gene ends were 1 base for V and 6 bases for J; bases not matched to a gene: 15. There are 19 residues in the CDR3. CDR1 and CDR2 from the germline V gene are SQVTM and ANQGSEA.

The gene calls are TRBV19 and TRBJ2-1; 7 bases fit TRBD1. After removal of 0 bases from V and 7 bases from J, the junction contained 6 bases not matched to a gene. The CDR3 runs to 15 residues. From germline, CDR1 is LNHDA and CDR2 SQIVND (reference sequence). The CDR3 bases are TGTGCCAGTAGTATAGATCCTTACAGGGGTAATGAGCAGTTCTTC. It specifies CASSIDPYRGNEQFF.

This clonotype was observed at least ten times. V usage is TRBV7-9 and J usage is TRBJ2-7, with D unresolved. CDR1 is SEHNR, CDR2 FQNEAQ, per germline (reference sequence). CDR3 length: 15 amino acids. V was clipped by 0 bases and J by 0 bases, with 9 bases between them. CDR3 DNA sequence: TGTGCCAGCAGCTTAGCGTTAAGGGCCTCCTACGAGCAGTACTTC. Its translation is CASSLALRASYEQYF.

This clonotype was counted many times. V and J are TRBV6-1 and TRBJ2-7, with TRBD2 identical over 12 bases. The V gene's germline CDR1 is MNHNS and CDR2 SASEGT. V lost 7 bases to trimming and J lost 6 bases; unmatched junction nucleotides: 10. The CDR3 consists of 15 residues. The CDR3: CASTQRLAGVSEQYF. DNA of the CDR3: TGTGCCAGCACCCAAAGACTAGCGGGAGTCTCCGAGCAGTACTTC.

This clonotype was counted a single time. The V call is TRBV7-9, the J call TRBJ2-3, with no clear D. CDR1 SEHNR and CDR2 FQNEAQ come from the germline V gene (reference sequence). The CDR3 has 15 residues. The V gene lost 1 base and the J gene lost 0 bases, with 8 bases spanning the gap. The DNA for the CDR3 is TGTGCCAGCAGCTTAGACTACGGCAGCACAGATACGCAGTATTTT. Its protein product is CASSLDYGSTDTQYF.

In this sample, this clonotype turned up many times. The chain employs TRBV9 and TRBJ2-3; the D call may be TRBD1 or TRBD2 (5 bases each). Deletions cut 0 bases from V and 3 bases from J, with 14 bases between. This CDR3 has 16 residues. CDR1 is SGDLS, CDR2 YYNGEE, per germline. The CDR3 DNA is TGTGCCAGCAGCGTAGCCTCAGGGTCGGGGACAGATACGCAGTATTTT. Translating it yields CASSVASGSGTDTQYF.

V usage is TRBV27 and J usage is TRBJ2-2, with D possibly being TRBD1 or TRBD2 (5 bases each). From germline, CDR1 is MNHEY and CDR2 SMNVEV (reference sequence). V lost 5 bases, J lost 4 bases, and 11 bases lay in between. There are 14 residues in the CDR3. The CDR3 is CASSTGRGTGELFF. The DNA for the CDR3 is TGTGCCAGCAGTACGGGGCGAGGCACCGGGGAGCTGTTTTTT.

This clonotype was recorded a few times. V usage is TRBV14 and J usage is TRBJ2-1, with D perhaps given as TRBD1 or TRBD2 (6 bases each). The CDR3 consists of 16 residues. Germline V lookup: CDR1 SGHDN, CDR2 FVKESK. The V end was cut by 4 bases, the J end by 5 bases, with 18 bases between. The CDR3 DNA follows: TGTGCCAGCAGCCTGGGGGGCGGTTGGTTAAACAATGAGCAGTTCTTC. Translated: CASSLGGGWLNNEQFF.

This chain uses TRBV20-1 with TRBJ2-2; D may be TRBD1 (5 bases). In germline, CDR1 is DFQATT, CDR2 SNEGSKA (reference sequence). The CDR3 totals 13 residues. Trimming took off 3 bases at V and 2 bases at J, with 7 bases between the two ends. The CDR3 here is CSASDRNTGELFF. Written as DNA, the CDR3 is TGCAGTGCTAGTGACAGAAACACCGGGGAGCTGTTTTTT.

This clonotype came up a few times. The chain couples TRBV9 to TRBJ1-3; tentative D call: TRBD1 (5 bases). V shed 5 bases and J shed 2 bases, with 8 bases lying between them. Germline V gene sequence: CDR1 SGDLS, CDR2 YYNGEE. This CDR3 is built from 13 residues. For the CDR3, the DNA is TGTGCCAGCAGGGGGGGGACTGGAAACACCATATATTTT. It translates to CASRGGTGNTIYF.

A word on this clonotype: At one end, the junction sequence differs from germline, possibly due to a read error. The chain combines TRBV7-9 with TRBJ2-2; D gene ambiguous. This CDR3 has 11 amino acids. Germline CDR1 reads SEHNR; CDR2 reads FQNEAQ (reference sequence). The CDR3 protein is CTSSFPGELFF. DNA for the CDR3: TGTACCAGCAGCTTCCCCGGGGAGCTGTTTTTT.

This clonotype was detected many times. This sequence joins TRBV20-1 and TRBJ1-1; D is possibly TRBD1 (6 bases). V was clipped by 0 bases and J by 4 bases, with 12 bases between them. CDR1 is DFQATT, CDR2 SNEGSKA, per germline (reference sequence). CDR3 length: 14 residues. DNA for the CDR3: TGCAGTGCTAGAGAGATGAGGGGGGTCACTGAAGCTTTCTTT. Translated: CSAREMRGVTEAFF.

The rearrangement links TRBV10-3 to TRBJ1-1; no reliable D call. Trimming removed 7 bases at V and 1 base at J, with 7 bases between. The CDR3 has 12 residues. Germline CDR1 and CDR2: ENHRY and SYGVKD. The CDR3 DNA reads TGTGCCATCACAAACGGGAACACTGAAGCTTTCTTT. Translation gives CAITNGNTEAFF.

V and J are TRBV29-1 and TRBJ1-4; 8 bases fit TRBD1. Trimming at V came to 7 bases and at J to 5 bases, leaving 18 bases not matched to a gene. The CDR3 covers 17 residues. Germline V gene lookup returns CDR1 SQVTM and CDR2 ANQGSEA. The CDR3 DNA reads TGCAGCGCCTCCGAGACAGGGGTTCGAGATGGGAATGAAAAACTGTTTTTT. Its protein product is CSASETGVRDGNEKLFF.